Below, one T cell receptor beta chain is given with its context. There are many counts of this clonotype. Its cognate antigen has yet to be identified. The sample holds no much larger clone one base away, and base qualities are not on file. This specimen comes from a study of T cells in Graves' hyperthyroidism and ophthalmopathy (dated by TCRdb to between 2018 and 2021). Context from the whole study: Peripheral blood samples were taken at initial diagnosis, before any treatment was given. In addition, the study compared T-cell repertoires in thyroid tissue and in blood from roughly 6 Graves' hyperthyroidism patients. An independent validation cohort of under 20 hyperthyroidism patients and approximately 16 patients who later progressed to ophthalmopathy tested prospective prediction of ophthalmopathy. The paper reports TCR Vbeta CDR3 sequencing of 130 to 150 peripheral blood samples: approximately 43 ophthalmopathy, over 70 hyperthyroidism and around 17 progressor patients. To identify distinguishing TCR V-J signatures, a discovery cohort of some 99 patients was used, comprising 40 to 45 with Graves' ophthalmopathy and 55 to 65 with stable Graves' hyperthyroidism. The roughly 100 discovery patients were divided at random into training and test sets in a 7:3 ratio. After sampling, hyperthyroidism patients received methimazole starting at 30 mg daily, and ophthalmopathy patients received high-dose intravenous methylprednisolone.

The CDR3 runs 12 amino acids, cysteine and phenylalanine included. The sequence is cut down to CDR3 DNA, 36 bases in frame from base 1. Trimming removed 4 bases from V and 7 bases from J, leaving 10 bases between the germline ends. The germline V gene (reference sequence) sets CDR1 to PRHDT and CDR2 to FYEKMQ. Amplification of TCR beta CDR3 regions was carried out from RNA transcripts. The first round of RT-PCR for the TCR CDR3 was performed with the HTBI primer set and the Qiagen OneStep RT-PCR kit. Libraries were constructed in a second round of multiplex PCR, after which size selection and purification were carried out. Sequencing of the libraries was done on an Illumina HiSeq2000 using paired-end 100 bp reads. The study's own analysis went as follows. SOAPnuke was used to process the raw data, throwing out any read that contained adapters or uncalled bases, had a mean Phred below 15, or lacked an exact constant-primer or identifier match. High-quality paired reads were merged with COPE v1.2.5, and unique nucleotide sequences were defined as clonotypes. MiTCR v1.1 was used to align the clonotypes against IMGT TRBV, TRBD and TRBJ reference segments. The analysis was restricted to V-J combinations with a frequency above 0.0001, which together covered roughly 99% of the repertoires. The TCS score was defined as the ratio of F50 (clonal expansion) to E x V (chaos), calculated using BLOSUM62-based TCRdist between CDR3 peptides within each V-J. Welch's t-statistics and random forest reduced 514 V-J features to some 14, which were used in a naive Bayes classifier (R e1071). Starting from the raw public reads, TCRdb applied fastp trimming at Q25, assembled clones with MiXCR and retained in-frame beta chains. Duplicate CDR3 protein sequences are folded into a single record with the most common DNA and genes. The V and J calls, along with clone size, are taken from TCRdb and not from the paper's own processing. Within this sample are fewer than 600,000 distinct CDR3 sequences, with around 13% of them counted one time only. The ten largest clones capture about 15% of the sample.

Points the paper makes about the study in general: No statistical method was used to set the sample size in advance, and investigators knew the group allocation. A 13 V-J signature model separated ophthalmopathy from stable hyperthyroidism, with approximately 86% sensitivity and 81.08% specificity in cross-validation and 80%/75% in testing. Most expanded thyroid clonotypes (frequency above 0.001) were also found in blood, which suggests that blood repertoires may mirror thyroid immune responses. In validation, progression to ophthalmopathy was predicted by the model with approximately 67% sensitivity and 72.22% specificity, a median of about 6 months before onset.

Graves' hyperthyroidism was defined as stable when no progression to ophthalmopathy occurred over 18 months of follow-up. Hyperthyroidism patients were aged 18 to 65 years and newly diagnosed, with disease duration of less than 2 months. Any patient with an uncontrolled infection, another autoimmune disease, pregnancy or lactation was excluded. Diagnoses were established on the basis of clinical symptoms, serum thyroxine and TRAb, thyroid ultrasound, and orbital computed tomography. PBMCs were separated from 7.5 to 10 ml of fresh peripheral blood using Ficoll-Paque density gradient centrifugation. Trizol reagent was used to extract total RNA, and RNA quality was then checked on an Agilent 2100 Bioanalyzer.

The TCR originated in a woman aged 40-49 years with Graves' hyperthyroidism. The chain employs TRBV13 and TRBJ1-1, with TRBD1 as a weak D call on 5 bases. The sample comprised blood. This receptor carries the CDR3 CASSSGMNEAFF. The sequence in DNA is TGTGCCAGCAGCTCAGGGATGAATGAAGCTTTCTTT. Reference TRBV13 and TRBJ1-1 genes cover what lies past the CDR3, so the full variable domain is AAGVIQSPRHLIKEKRETATLKCYPIPRHDTVYWYQQGPGQDPQFLISFYEKMQSDKGSIPDRFSAQQFSDYHSELNMSSLELGDSALYFCASSSGMNEAFFGQGTRLTVV.